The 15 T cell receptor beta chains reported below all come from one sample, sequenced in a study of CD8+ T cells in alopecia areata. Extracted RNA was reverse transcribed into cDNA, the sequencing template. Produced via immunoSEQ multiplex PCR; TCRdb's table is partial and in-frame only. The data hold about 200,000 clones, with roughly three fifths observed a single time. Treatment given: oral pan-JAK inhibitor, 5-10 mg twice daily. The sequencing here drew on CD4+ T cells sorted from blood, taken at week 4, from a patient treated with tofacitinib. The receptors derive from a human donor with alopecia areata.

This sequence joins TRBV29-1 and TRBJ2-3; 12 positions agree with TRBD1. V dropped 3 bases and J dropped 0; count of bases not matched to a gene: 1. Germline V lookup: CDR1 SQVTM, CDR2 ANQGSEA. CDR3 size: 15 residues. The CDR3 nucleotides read TGCAGCGTTGAGGGACAGGGGGCTAGCACAGATACGCAGTATTTT. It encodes CSVEGQGASTDTQYF.

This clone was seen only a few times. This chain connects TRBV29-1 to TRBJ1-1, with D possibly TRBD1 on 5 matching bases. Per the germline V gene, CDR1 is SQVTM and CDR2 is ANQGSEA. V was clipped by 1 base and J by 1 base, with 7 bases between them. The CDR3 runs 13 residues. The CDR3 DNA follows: TGCAGCGTTGAAGTCAGGGAGAACACTGAAGCTTTCTTT. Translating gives CSVEVRENTEAFF. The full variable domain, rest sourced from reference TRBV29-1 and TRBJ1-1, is SAVISQKPSRDICQRGTSLTIQCQVDSQVTMMFWYRQQPGQSLTLIATANQGSEATYESGFVIDKFPISRPNLTFSTLTVSNMSPEDSSIYLCSVEVRENTEAFFGQGTRLTVV.

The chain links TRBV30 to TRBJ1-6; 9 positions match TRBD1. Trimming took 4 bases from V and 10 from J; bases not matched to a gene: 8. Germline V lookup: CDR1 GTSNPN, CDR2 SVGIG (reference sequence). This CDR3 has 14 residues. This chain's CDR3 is CAWTLGQGYSPLHF. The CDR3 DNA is TGTGCCTGGACCCTGGGACAGGGCTACTCACCCCTCCACTTT.

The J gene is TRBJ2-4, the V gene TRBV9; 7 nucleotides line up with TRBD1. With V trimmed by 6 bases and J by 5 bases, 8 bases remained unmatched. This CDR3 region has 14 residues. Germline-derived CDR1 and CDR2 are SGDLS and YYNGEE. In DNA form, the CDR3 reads TGTGCCAGCAACAGACAGGGAATCGAAAACATTCAGTACTTC. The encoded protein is CASNRQGIENIQYF.

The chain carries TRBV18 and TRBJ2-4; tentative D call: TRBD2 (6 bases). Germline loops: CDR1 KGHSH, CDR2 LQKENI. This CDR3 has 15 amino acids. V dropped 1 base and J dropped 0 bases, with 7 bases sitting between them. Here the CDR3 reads CASSPREAAKNIQYF. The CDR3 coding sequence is TGTGCCAGCTCACCACGGGAGGCAGCCAAAAACATTCAGTACTTC.

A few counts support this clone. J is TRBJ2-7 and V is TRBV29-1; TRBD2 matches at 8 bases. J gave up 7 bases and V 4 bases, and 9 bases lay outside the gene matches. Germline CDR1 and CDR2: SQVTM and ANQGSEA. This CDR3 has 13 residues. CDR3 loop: CSVVIVAGREQYF. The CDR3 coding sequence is TGCAGCGTTGTAATAGTAGCGGGGAGGGAGCAGTACTTC.

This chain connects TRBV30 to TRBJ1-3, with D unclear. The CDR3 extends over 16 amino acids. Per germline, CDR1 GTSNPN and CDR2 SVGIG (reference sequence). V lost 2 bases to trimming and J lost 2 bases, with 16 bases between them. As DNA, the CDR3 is TGTGCCTGGAGTAGGACCCTGGCAGACACTGGAAACACCATATATTTT. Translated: CAWSRTLADTGNTIYF. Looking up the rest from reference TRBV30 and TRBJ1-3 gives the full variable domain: SQTIHQWPATLVQPVGSPLSLECTVEGTSNPNLYWYRQAAGRGLQLLFYSVGIGQISSEVPQNLSASRPQDRQFILSSKKLLLSDSGFYLCAWSRTLADTGNTIYFGEGSWLTVV.

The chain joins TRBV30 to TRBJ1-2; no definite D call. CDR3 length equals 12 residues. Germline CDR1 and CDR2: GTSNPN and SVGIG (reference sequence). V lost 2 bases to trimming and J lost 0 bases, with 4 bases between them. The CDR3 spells CAWSKSNYGYTF. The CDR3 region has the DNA TGTGCCTGGAGTAAGTCTAACTATGGCTACACCTTC.

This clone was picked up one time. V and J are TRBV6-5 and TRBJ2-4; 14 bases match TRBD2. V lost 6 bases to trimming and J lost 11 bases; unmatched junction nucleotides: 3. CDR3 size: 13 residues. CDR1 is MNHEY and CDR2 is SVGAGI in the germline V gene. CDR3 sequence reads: CASRKGLAGVQYF. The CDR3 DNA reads TGTGCCAGCAGAAAGGGACTAGCGGGGGTTCAGTACTTC.

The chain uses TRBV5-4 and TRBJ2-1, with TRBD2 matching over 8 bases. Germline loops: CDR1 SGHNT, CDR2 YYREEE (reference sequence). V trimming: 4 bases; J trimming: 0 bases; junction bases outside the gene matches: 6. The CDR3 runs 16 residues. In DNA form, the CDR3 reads TGTGCCAGCAGCCTCGGGGGGGGAAGCTCCTACAATGAGCAGTTCTTC. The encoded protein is CASSLGGGSSYNEQFF.

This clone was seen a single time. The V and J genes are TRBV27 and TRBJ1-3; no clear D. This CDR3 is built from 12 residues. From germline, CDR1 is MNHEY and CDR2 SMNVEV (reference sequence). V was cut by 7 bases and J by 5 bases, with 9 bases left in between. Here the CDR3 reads CASIDPRNTIYF. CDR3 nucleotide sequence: TGTGCCAGCATAGACCCACGAAACACCATATATTTT.

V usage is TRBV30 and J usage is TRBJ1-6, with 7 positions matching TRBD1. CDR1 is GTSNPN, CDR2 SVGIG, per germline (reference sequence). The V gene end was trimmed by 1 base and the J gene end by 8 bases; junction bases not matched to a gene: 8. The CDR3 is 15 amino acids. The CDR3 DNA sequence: TGTGCCTGGAGTGCAGGACAGGTATACGATTCACCCCTCCACTTT. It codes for CAWSAGQVYDSPLHF.

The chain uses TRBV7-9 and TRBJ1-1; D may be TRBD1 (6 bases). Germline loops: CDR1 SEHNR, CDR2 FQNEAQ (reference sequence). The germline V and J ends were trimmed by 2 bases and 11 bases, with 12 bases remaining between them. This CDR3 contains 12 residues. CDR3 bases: TGTGCCAGCAGCTTAAGTGGGGGCCCGGCTTTCTTT. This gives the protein CASSLSGGPAFF.

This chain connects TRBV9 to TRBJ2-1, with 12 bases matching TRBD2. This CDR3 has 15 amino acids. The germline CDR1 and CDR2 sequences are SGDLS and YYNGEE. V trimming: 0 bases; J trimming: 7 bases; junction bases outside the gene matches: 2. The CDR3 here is CASSVASGGANEQFF. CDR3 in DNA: TGTGCCAGCAGCGTAGCTAGCGGGGGGGCAAATGAGCAGTTCTTC.

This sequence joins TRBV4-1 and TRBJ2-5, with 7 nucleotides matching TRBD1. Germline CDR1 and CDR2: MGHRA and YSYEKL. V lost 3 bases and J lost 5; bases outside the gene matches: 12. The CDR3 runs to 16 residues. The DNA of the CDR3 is TGCGCCAGCAGCCACCTGGGACAGCAGGTTGGGGAGACCCAGTACTTC. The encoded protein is CASSHLGQQVGETQYF.